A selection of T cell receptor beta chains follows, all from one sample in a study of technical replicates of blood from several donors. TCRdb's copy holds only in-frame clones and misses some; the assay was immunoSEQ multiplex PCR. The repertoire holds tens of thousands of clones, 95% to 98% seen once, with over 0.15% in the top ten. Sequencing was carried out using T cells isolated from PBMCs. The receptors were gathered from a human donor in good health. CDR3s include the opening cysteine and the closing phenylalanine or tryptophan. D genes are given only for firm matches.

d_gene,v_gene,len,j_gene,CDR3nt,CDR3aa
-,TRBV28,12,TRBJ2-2,TGTGCCAGCCAAGGCCCTAGGGGGGAGCTGTTTTTT,CASQGPRGELFF
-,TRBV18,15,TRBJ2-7,TGTGCCAGCTCACCGGCGGGTCAGGGGCTGATCGAGCAGTACTTC,CASSPAGQGLIEQYF
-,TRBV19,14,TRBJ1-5,TGTGCCAGTAGTATATCGGGGAACAATCAGCCCCAGCATTTT,CASSISGNNQPQHF
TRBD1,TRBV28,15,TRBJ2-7,TGTGCCAGCAGTACGACAGGGTCCCTTTCCCACGAGCAGTACTTC,CASSTTGSLSHEQYF
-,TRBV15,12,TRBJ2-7,TGTGCCACCAGCAGATCCGGTTACGAGCAGTACTTC,CATSRSGYEQYF
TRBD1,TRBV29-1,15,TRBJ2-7,TGCAGCGTTGTGCCTCCGGGACAGGGGGCTTACGAGCAGTACTTC,CSVVPPGQGAYEQYF
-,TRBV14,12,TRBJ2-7,TGTGCCAGCAGCCAAGAGAGCTACGAGCAGTACTTC,CASSQESYEQYF
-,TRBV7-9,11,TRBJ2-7,TGTGCCAGCAGCCGGGAGCCGGAGCAGTACTTC,CASSREPEQYF
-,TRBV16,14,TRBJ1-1,TGTGCCAGCAGCCAAACAGGGCTGAACACTGAAGCTTTCTTT,CASSQTGLNTEAFF
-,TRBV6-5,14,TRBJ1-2,TGTGCCAGCAGCCAACCGGGGGGCCTTTATGGCTACACCTTC,CASSQPGGLYGYTF
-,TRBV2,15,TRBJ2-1,TGTGCCAGAAATACGGGCGCGGGTAGAAGTGCTGAGCAGTTCTTC,CARNTGAGRSAEQFF